This T cell receptor beta chain originates from a study of T cell changes during pregnancy in multiple sclerosis. Sequencing used immunoSEQ multiplex PCR; TCRdb keeps in-frame clones, though not all of them. The profile shows 65,000 to 95,000 clones, about 93% of them singletons. The receptor was isolated from a female donor in good health, enrolled as a control in a pregnancy study. Sequencing was performed on peripheral blood, taken after pregnancy.

The CDR3 spells CATSRDLGREGGYTF. The DNA of the CDR3 is TGTGCCACCAGCAGAGATCTCGGCAGGGAGGGTGGCTACACCTTC. The chain recombines TRBV15 with TRBJ1-2, with D possibly TRBD1 on 5 matching bases. CDR1 is LNHNV, CDR2 YYDKDF, per germline (reference sequence). Trimming cost V 0 bases and J 7 bases, with 15 bases left between them. CDR3 length: 15 residues.